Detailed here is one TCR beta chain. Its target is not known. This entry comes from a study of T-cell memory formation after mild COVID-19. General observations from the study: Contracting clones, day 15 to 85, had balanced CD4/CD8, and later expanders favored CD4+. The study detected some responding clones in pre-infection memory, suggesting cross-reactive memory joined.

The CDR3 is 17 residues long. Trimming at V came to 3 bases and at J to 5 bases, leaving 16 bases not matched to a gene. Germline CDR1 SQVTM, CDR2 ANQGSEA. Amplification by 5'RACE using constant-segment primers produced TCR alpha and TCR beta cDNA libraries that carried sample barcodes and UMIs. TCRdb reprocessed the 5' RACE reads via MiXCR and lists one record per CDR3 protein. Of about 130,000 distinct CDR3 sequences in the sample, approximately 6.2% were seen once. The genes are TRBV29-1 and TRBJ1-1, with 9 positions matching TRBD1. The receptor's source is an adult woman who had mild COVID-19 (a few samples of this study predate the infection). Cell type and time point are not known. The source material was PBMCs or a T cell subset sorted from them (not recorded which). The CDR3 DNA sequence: TGCAGCGTTGATTGGTGGGGGGGACAGGGAAAGGCGACTGAAGCTTTCTTT. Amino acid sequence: CSVDWWGGQGKATEAFF. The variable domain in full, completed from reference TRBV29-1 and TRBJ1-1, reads SAVISQKPSRDICQRGTSLTIQCQVDSQVTMMFWYRQQPGQSLTLIATANQGSEATYESGFVIDKFPISRPNLTFSTLTVSNMSPEDSSIYLCSVDWWGGQGKATEAFFGQGTRLTVV.